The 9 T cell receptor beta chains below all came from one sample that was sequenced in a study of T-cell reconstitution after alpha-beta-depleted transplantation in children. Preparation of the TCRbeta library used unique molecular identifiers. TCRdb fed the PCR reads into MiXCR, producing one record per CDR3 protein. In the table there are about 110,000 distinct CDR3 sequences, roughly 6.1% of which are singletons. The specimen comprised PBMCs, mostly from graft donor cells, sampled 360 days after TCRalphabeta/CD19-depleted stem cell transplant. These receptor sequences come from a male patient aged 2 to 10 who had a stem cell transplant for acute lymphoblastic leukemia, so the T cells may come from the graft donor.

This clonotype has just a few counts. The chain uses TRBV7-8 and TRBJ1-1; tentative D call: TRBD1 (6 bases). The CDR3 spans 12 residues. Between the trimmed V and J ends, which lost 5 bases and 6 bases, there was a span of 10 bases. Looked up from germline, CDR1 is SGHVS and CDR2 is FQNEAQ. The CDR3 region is CASSTGTPEAFF. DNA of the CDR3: TGTGCCAGCAGCACCGGGACACCTGAAGCTTTCTTT. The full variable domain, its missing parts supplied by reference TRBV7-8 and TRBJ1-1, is GAGVSQSPRYKVAKRGQDVALRCDPISGHVSLFWYQQALGQGPEFLTYFQNEAQLDKSGLPSDRFFAERPEGSVSTLKIQRTQQEDSAVYLCASSTGTPEAFFGQGTRLTVV.

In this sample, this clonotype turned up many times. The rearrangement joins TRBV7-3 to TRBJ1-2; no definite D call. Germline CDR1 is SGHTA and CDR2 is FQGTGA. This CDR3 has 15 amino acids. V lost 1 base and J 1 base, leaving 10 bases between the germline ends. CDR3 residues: CASSLNPTVNYGYTF. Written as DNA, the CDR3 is TGTGCCAGCAGCTTAAACCCAACAGTTAACTATGGCTACACCTTC. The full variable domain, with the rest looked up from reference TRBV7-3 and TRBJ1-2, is GAGVSQTPSNKVTEKGKYVELRCDPISGHTALYWYRQSLGQGPEFLIYFQGTGAADDSGLPNDRFFAVRPEGSVSTLKIQRTERGDSAVYLCASSLNPTVNYGYTFGSGTRLTVV.

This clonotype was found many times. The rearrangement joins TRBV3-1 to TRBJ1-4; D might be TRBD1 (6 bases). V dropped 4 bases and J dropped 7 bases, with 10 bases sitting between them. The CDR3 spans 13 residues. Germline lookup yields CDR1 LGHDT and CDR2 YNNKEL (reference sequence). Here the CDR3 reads CASSPGQSEKLFF. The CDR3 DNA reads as TGTGCCAGCAGCCCGGGACAAAGTGAAAAACTGTTTTTT. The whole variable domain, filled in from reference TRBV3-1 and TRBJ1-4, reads DTAVSQTPKYLVTQMGNDKSIKCEQNLGHDTMYWYKQDSKKFLKIMFSYNNKELIINETVPNRFSPKSPDKAHLNLHINSLELGDSAVYFCASSPGQSEKLFFGSGTQLSVL.

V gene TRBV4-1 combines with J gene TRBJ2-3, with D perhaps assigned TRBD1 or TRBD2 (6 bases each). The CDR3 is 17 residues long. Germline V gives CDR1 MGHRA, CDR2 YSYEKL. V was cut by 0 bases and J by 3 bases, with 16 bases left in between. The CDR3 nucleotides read TGCGCCAGCAGCCAAGATAGAAGGGGGAGGAGGACAGATACGCAGTATTTT. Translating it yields CASSQDRRGRRTDTQYF.

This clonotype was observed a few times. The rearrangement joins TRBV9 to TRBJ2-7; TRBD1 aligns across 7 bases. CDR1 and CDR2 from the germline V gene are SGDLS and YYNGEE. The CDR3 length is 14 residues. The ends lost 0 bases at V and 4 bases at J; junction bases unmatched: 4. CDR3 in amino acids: CASSVEGAGYEQYF. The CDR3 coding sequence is TGTGCCAGCAGCGTAGAGGGGGCTGGATACGAGCAGTACTTC.

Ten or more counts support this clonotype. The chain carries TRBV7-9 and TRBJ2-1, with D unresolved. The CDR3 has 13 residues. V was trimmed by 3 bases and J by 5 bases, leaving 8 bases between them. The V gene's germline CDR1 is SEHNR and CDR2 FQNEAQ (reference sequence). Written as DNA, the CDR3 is TGTGCCAGCAGCTTCCGGGCCAACAATGAGCAGTTCTTC. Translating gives CASSFRANNEQFF.

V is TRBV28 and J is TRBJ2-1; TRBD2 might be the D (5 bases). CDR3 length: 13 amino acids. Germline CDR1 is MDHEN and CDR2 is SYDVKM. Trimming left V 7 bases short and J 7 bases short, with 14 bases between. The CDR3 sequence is CASTPSLRNEQFF. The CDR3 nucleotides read TGTGCCAGCACCCCTAGCCTAAGGAATGAGCAGTTCTTC.

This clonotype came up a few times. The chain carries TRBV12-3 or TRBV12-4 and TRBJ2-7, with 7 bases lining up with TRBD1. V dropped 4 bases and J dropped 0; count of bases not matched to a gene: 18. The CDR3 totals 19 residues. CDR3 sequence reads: CASSSNTGTVNYFSYEQYF. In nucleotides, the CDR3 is TGTGCCAGCAGTTCCAATACCGGGACAGTGAACTACTTCTCCTACGAGCAGTACTTC.

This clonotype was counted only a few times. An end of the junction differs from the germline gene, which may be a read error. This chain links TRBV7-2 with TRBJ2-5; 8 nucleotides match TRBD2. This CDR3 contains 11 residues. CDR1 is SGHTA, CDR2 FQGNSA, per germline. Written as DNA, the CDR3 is TGTGCCAGCAGCTCCCAGCGGGGGCCCCTCTTC. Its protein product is CASSSQRGPLF. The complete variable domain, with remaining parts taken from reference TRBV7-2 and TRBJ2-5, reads GAGVSQSPSNKVTEKGKDVELRCDPISGHTALYWYRQSLGQGLEFLIYFQGNSAPDKSGLPSDRFSAERTGGSVSTLTIQRTQQEDSAVYLCASSSQRGPLFGPGTRLLVL.